This T cell receptor (beta chain) was retrieved from a study of Graves' ophthalmopathy and Graves' hyperthyroidism. Overall study results and limits: A 13-signature model separated ophthalmopathy from stable hyperthyroidism, reaching roughly 85% sensitivity and less than 83% specificity cross-validated.

About this clonotype itself: Its antigen is undetermined.

Germline V gene sequence: CDR1 SGDLS, CDR2 YYNGEE. Between the trimmed V and J ends, which lost 4 bases and 4 bases, there was a span of 17 bases. The CDR3 totals 15 residues. The sequenced template was RNA, covering the TCR beta CDR3 region. The authors performed first-round RT-PCR with HTBI primers and then a second-round multiplex PCR. In TCRdb, the multiplex PCR reads were re-called with MiXCR into one record per CDR3 protein. The sample holds hundreds of thousands of distinct CDR3 sequences, 35% to 50% seen once. V is TRBV9 and J is TRBJ1-1, with D possibly being TRBD1 (6 bases). The specimen sequenced was peripheral blood. The receptor was isolated from an adult man with Graves' ophthalmopathy. CDR3 in amino acids: CASSFWGPGTTEAFF. The CDR3 region has the DNA TGTGCCAGCAGCTTTTGGGGGCCCGGGACCACTGAAGCTTTCTTT.